This T cell receptor (beta chain) was retrieved from a study of blood T cells in healthy people across ages (dated by TCRdb to between 2014 and 2017). In the study overall: In model experiments, template switching captured roughly one uniquely barcoded TCR beta cDNA molecule for every two T cells. The study measured age-related changes in TCR beta repertoire diversity using deep sequencing normalized with unique cDNA molecular identifiers. Donors were grouped into four age groups: young (average roughly 15 years), middle-aged (about 40), aged (62) and long-lived (around 80). Two additional independent replicas of 1 million unique cDNA reads from the same blood draw were analyzed for two donors (one aged 18 to 30 and one aged 80 or older). Donors of different ages were randomly distributed across sequencing lanes to avoid experimental bias.

Libraries were made using 5' RACE. TCRdb names Illumina HiSeq 2500 as the instrument used. A second PCR of about 6 to 11 cycles was performed with a sample-barcoded 5' primer and a J-beta primer mix. A template-switch 5' adaptor carrying 12 random nucleotides introduced a unique molecular identifier onto each TCR beta cDNA molecule. Each sample yielded at least 3 million CDR3-containing paired-end reads. First-strand cDNA synthesis was performed from all RNA using the Mint cDNA synthesis kit, with priming by a TRBC-specific oligonucleotide. Following uracil-DNA glycosylase treatment, a first 18-cycle PCR with universal primers M1SS and BC2_uni_R was performed on all cDNA. The study's own analysis went as follows. Each sample was normalized by randomly selecting 1 million high-quality reads, each carrying a distinct molecular identifier. Reads with shared molecular identifiers were discarded instead of being binned into consensus sequences. MiTCR, with a Q25 quality threshold and the strictest error-elimination algorithm, was used for CDR3 identification, clonotype clustering and error correction. A nonparametric unseen species model with Euler transformation was used to estimate lower-bound total TCR beta diversity. The raw public data were reprocessed by TCRdb itself: fastp quality trimming at Q25, MiXCR clonotype calling, in-frame beta chains only. All rows with the same CDR3 protein become a single entry with the most common DNA and genes. TCRdb's processing, not the study's, gives the V and J calls here. The sample table records over a million distinct CDR3 sequences; roughly 45% of these occur just once. Roughly 7.7% of the sample is in the top ten clones.

This clonotype was counted between two and nine times. The antigen it recognizes is unknown. No per-base quality is available; no much larger clone lies one base away. The approximately 40 donors, aged about 6 to 95 years, were systemically healthy Caucasian individuals from Russia. Approximately 9.3 milliliters of peripheral blood were collected from each donor into EDTA-treated Vacutainer tubes. PBMCs were isolated by Ficoll-Paque density-gradient centrifugation, with at least 7 million obtained per sample. Total RNA, at least 6 micrograms per sample, was extracted from PBMCs with Trizol reagent. For every donor, flow cytometry on a PBMC aliquot measured the percentage of naive CD45RAhigh/CD27high T cells. V is pared back by 8 bases and J by 5 bases, with 14 bases lying between the germline termini. The CDR3 numbers 12 residues from cysteine through phenylalanine. Of all the DNA, just the CDR3 is kept, 36 bases in frame from base 1. Per the germline V gene, SQVTM is the CDR1 and ANQGSEA is the CDR2.

Broad study findings and their caveats: A strong correlation was found between observed TCR beta diversity and the percentage of naive T cells measured by flow cytometry. As age increased, observed TCR beta diversity per million T cells dropped in a roughly linear way, and a significant reduction was already evident by age around 41. Estimates of total diversity based on one million sequenced T cells were regarded as lower bounds and as underestimates. Conclusive comparison of naive and antigen-experienced compartments was prevented by the profiling of bulk unsorted PBMCs. The long-lived group showed more naive CD4+ T cells, fewer expanded clones and increased TCR diversity than the aged group, suggesting age selection. Donor CMV infection status was unknown, potentially confounding age-related changes in expanded clonotypes.

The sample taken for sequencing was blood. The receptor's source is a young woman in good health. The chain links TRBV29-1 with TRBJ2-3; too little of a D gene remains to name it. The CDR3 region: CSRRVEVDTQYF. The nucleotide sequence is TGCAGCCGAAGGGTTGAAGTAGATACGCAGTATTTT.